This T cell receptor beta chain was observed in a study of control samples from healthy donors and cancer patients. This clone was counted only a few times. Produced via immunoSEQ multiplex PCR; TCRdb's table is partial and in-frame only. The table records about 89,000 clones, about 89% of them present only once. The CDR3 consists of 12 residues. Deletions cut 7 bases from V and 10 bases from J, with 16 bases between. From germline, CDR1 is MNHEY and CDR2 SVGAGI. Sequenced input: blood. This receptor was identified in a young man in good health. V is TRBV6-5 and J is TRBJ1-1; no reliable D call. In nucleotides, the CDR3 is TGTGCCAGCATAGGGCTCCCCGGCGCAGCTTTCTTT. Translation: CASIGLPGAAFF.